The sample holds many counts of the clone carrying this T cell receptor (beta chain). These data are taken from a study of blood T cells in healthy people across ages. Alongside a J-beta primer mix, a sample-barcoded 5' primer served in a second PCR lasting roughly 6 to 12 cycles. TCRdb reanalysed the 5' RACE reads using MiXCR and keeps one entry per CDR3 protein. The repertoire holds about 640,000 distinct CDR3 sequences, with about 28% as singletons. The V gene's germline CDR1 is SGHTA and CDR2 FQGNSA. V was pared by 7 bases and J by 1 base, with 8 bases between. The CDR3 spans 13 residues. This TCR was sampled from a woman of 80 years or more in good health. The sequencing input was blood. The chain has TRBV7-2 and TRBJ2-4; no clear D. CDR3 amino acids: CASKGKAKNIQYF. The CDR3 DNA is TGTGCCAGCAAGGGAAAGGCCAAAAACATTCAGTACTTC. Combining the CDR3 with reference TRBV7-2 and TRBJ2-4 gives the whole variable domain GAGVSQSPSNKVTEKGKDVELRCDPISGHTALYWYRQSLGQGLEFLIYFQGNSAPDKSGLPSDRFSAERTGGSVSTLTIQRTQQEDSAVYLCASKGKAKNIQYFGAGTRLSVL.